These 20 T cell receptor beta chains share one sample of origin, sequenced in a study of regulatory T cells in long-lasting Graves disease. Both iRepertoire HTBI primers and Arm-PCR of CDR3 regions were used to build the TCR beta libraries. Using its own MiXCR run on the multiplex PCR reads, TCRdb lists one record per CDR3 protein. The top ten hold roughly 7% of the sample, which has around 450,000 distinct CDR3 sequences, roughly 21% seen once. Documented time point: persistent/refractory GD, antithyroid drugs over 5 years with positive TRAb. PBMC RNA served as the TCR library source. Here the sequenced sample was peripheral blood mononuclear cells (PBMCs), taken when the disease was refractory, from a patient treated with antithyroid drugs. Receptor source: a female donor with Graves disease.

This clonotype was recorded at least ten times. The chain joins TRBV5-1 to TRBJ2-5, with TRBD2 matching 7 bases. J gave up 1 base and V 3 bases, and 12 bases lay outside the gene matches. CDR1 is SGHRS and CDR2 is YFSETQ in the germline V gene. The CDR3 has 17 residues. The CDR3: CASSWRGKAGPQETQYF. The CDR3 bases are TGCGCCAGCAGCTGGCGGGGGAAAGCGGGGCCCCAAGAGACCCAGTACTTC.

The table lists this clonotype with many counts. The chain has TRBV7-2 and TRBJ2-5; 7 positions agree with TRBD2. J gave up 5 bases and V 1 base, and 4 bases lay outside the gene matches. In germline, CDR1 is SGHTA, CDR2 FQGNSA. The CDR3 has 14 residues. CDR3 bases: TGTGCCAGCAGCTTAGGGGCGGGAGCGGAGACCCAGTACTTC. Amino acid sequence: CASSLGAGAETQYF.

The V call is TRBV3-1, the J call TRBJ2-1; the match to TRBD1 covers 8 bases. The CDR3 is 12 residues long. Germline trimming cut 5 bases from V and 15 bases from J; bases unmatched to any gene: 9. Germline-derived CDR1 and CDR2 are LGHDT and YNNKEL (reference sequence). The CDR3 here is CASSYGQGQGFF. The CDR3 coding sequence is TGTGCCAGCAGCTACGGACAGGGTCAAGGGTTCTTC.

This clonotype was observed a handful of times. This chain links TRBV5-1 with TRBJ2-7; a possible D gene is TRBD1 (6 bases). There are 13 residues in the CDR3. Germline CDR1 SGHRS, CDR2 YFSETQ. V shed 0 bases and J shed 4 bases, with 8 bases lying between them. The CDR3 bases are TGCGCCAGCAGCTTGGTAGGACAGTACGAGCAGTACTTC. Its translation: CASSLVGQYEQYF.

V is TRBV28 and J is TRBJ1-1; a weak D match, TRBD1 (6 bases). The germline V gene encodes CDR1 MDHEN and CDR2 SYDVKM. Deletions cut 6 bases from V and 1 base from J, with 12 bases between. There are 14 residues in the CDR3. Written as DNA, the CDR3 is TGTGCCAGCAGCTCTCAGGGGCAGAACACTGAAGCTTTCTTT. It specifies CASSSQGQNTEAFF.

This clonotype appeared a few times. In nucleotides, the CDR3 is TGTGCCAGCAGACCTGGGACAGGGGGCGAGCAGTACTTC. This encodes CASRPGTGGEQYF. V and J are TRBV6-1 and TRBJ2-7; TRBD1 matches 11 bases. Germline-derived CDR1 and CDR2 are MNHNS and SASEGT. The CDR3 consists of 13 residues. The V segment lost 6 bases and the J segment 6 bases; nucleotides outside the gene matches: 4.

This clonotype was observed at least ten times. V and J are TRBV20-1 and TRBJ2-7; D is possibly TRBD1 (6 bases). CDR1 DFQATT and CDR2 SNEGSKA come from the germline V gene (reference sequence). The CDR3 totals 13 residues. Trimming took 6 bases from V and 3 from J, leaving 15 bases between them. Here the CDR3 DNA reads TGCAGTGCCCCAGGGGCCACCCTCTACGAGCAGTACTTC. This sequence encodes CSAPGATLYEQYF.

The sample holds many counts of this clonotype. This chain connects TRBV7-2 to TRBJ1-2; 8 bases are a match to TRBD1. Looked up from germline, CDR1 is SGHTA and CDR2 is FQGNSA. This CDR3 spans 15 amino acids. With V trimmed by 5 bases and J by 5 bases, 10 bases remained unmatched. DNA for the CDR3: TGTGCCAGCAGCCTCGAGACAGGGGTTAGATATGGCTACACCTTC. Its translation is CASSLETGVRYGYTF. Complete variable domain (other parts from reference TRBV7-2 and TRBJ1-2): GAGVSQSPSNKVTEKGKDVELRCDPISGHTALYWYRQSLGQGLEFLIYFQGNSAPDKSGLPSDRFSAERTGGSVSTLTIQRTQQEDSAVYLCASSLETGVRYGYTFGSGTRLTVV.

This chain uses TRBV6-1 with TRBJ2-5, with 7 bases fitting TRBD2. The CDR3 sequence is 11 residues long. Germline V lookup: CDR1 MNHNS, CDR2 SASEGT. The ends lost 11 bases at V and 5 bases at J; junction bases unmatched: 5. The CDR3, as DNA: TGTGCCGCGGTGCGGGGGGAGACCCAGTACTTC. Amino acid sequence: CAAVRGETQYF.

This clonotype was picked up a small number of times. This chain uses TRBV6-2 or TRBV6-3 with TRBJ2-7, with 8 bases aligning to TRBD2. V gave up 2 bases and J gave up 2 bases; unmatched junction bases: 5. CDR3 length: 15 residues. Germline lookup yields CDR1 MNHEY and CDR2 SVGEGT. CDR3 in amino acids: CASSYPGLGAYEQYF. The CDR3 bases are TGTGCCAGCAGTTACCCGGGACTAGGGGCCTACGAGCAGTACTTC.

This clonotype was seen more than once but under ten times. The J gene is TRBJ1-1, the V gene TRBV10-3; 8 bases are a match to TRBD1. CDR1 ENHRY and CDR2 SYGVKD come from the germline V gene. The CDR3 covers 13 residues. The trim removed 4 bases at V and 6 bases at J, leaving 4 bases unmatched. CDR3 nucleotide sequence: TGTGCCATCAGTGGACAGGGGCGGTCTGAAGCTTTCTTT. Its translation is CAISGQGRSEAFF.

This clonotype was seen many times. In DNA, the CDR3 is TGTGCCAGCAGTCACCCCGGACTGCTTCCCCCCGAGCAGTACTTC. Translated: CASSHPGLLPPEQYF. The chain carries TRBV28 and TRBJ2-7; perhaps TRBD2 as D (5 bases). The V gene lost 5 bases and the J gene lost 6 bases, with 20 bases spanning the gap. Germline values: CDR1 MDHEN, CDR2 SYDVKM. CDR3 size: 15 residues. Full variable domain (missing parts from reference TRBV28 and TRBJ2-7): DVKVTQSSRYLVKRTGEKVFLECVQDMDHENMFWYRQDPGLGLRLIYFSYDVKMKEKGDIPEGYSVSREKKERFSLILESASTNQTSMYLCASSHPGLLPPEQYFGPGTRLTVT.

This rearrangement joins TRBV6-2 or TRBV6-3 to TRBJ1-1, with D uncertain. This CDR3 is built from 13 residues. The V end was cut by 6 bases, the J end by 3 bases, with 11 bases between. Per germline, CDR1 MNHEY and CDR2 SVGEGT. CDR3 loop: CASSHFWYTEAFF. In nucleotides, the CDR3 is TGTGCCAGCAGCCACTTCTGGTACACTGAAGCTTTCTTT.

This clonotype came up many times. This rearrangement joins TRBV28 to TRBJ1-6, with TRBD1 matching over 7 bases. CDR1 and CDR2 from the germline V gene are MDHEN and SYDVKM. The CDR3 sequence is 16 residues long. J was trimmed by 9 bases and V by 7 bases; bases with no gene match: 15. Written as DNA, the CDR3 is TGTGCCAGCACTCTTTACCCAGGGGGTTACGGTTCACCCCTCCACTTT. This codes for CASTLYPGGYGSPLHF.

This clonotype was found a few times. The chain's CDR3 is CASRPDRGISEQYF. The CDR3 nucleotides are TGTGCCAGCAGACCAGACAGGGGAATCTCCGAGCAGTACTTC. This chain joins TRBV12-3 or TRBV12-4 and TRBJ2-7; 8 bases map to TRBD1. The CDR3 consists of 14 residues. The V segment lost 6 bases and the J segment 6 bases; nucleotides outside the gene matches: 10.

Ten or more counts support this clonotype. The chain couples TRBV12-5 to TRBJ1-1; 8 bases align to TRBD1. The CDR3 sequence is 16 residues long. J lost 4 bases, V lost 1 base, and 8 bases had no gene match. Germline CDR1 reads LGHNT; CDR2 reads FRNRAP. CDR3 loop: CASGLDPVTGGTEAFF. CDR3 bases: TGTGCTAGTGGTTTGGACCCCGTTACAGGGGGCACTGAAGCTTTCTTT.

The chain has TRBV6-1 and TRBJ1-1, with a tentative D call TRBD1 (5 bases). The V gene lost 6 bases and the J gene lost 5 bases, with 16 bases spanning the gap. Germline loops: CDR1 MNHNS, CDR2 SASEGT. The CDR3 is made up of 14 amino acids. The CDR3: CASSSSGFWTEAFF. In DNA form, the CDR3 reads TGTGCCAGCAGCTCCTCAGGGTTTTGGACTGAAGCTTTCTTT.

The gene calls are TRBV4-1 and TRBJ2-5; TRBD1 or TRBD2 may be the D gene (5 bases each). Germline V gives CDR1 MGHRA, CDR2 YSYEKL. The CDR3 totals 15 residues. Trimming stripped 0 bases from V and 5 bases from J, with 13 bases between. The CDR3 bases are TGCGCCAGCAGCCAAGATCGGGGCACCGCCGAGACCCAGTACTTC. Translated, it gives CASSQDRGTAETQYF.

This clonotype was seen a single time. The genes are TRBV18 and TRBJ2-2; 7 bases map to TRBD1. The CDR3 contains 17 residues. Unmatched junction bases numbered 10, after V lost 2 bases and J lost 4 bases. Germline V gene lookup returns CDR1 KGHSH and CDR2 LQKENI. In DNA form, the CDR3 reads TGTGCCAGCTCACCAAGACAGGGAAGCTTGAGCACCGGGGAGCTGTTTTTT. It is translated as CASSPRQGSLSTGELFF.

This rearrangement joins TRBV29-1 to TRBJ2-1; D gene unclear. The CDR3 spans 11 residues. The germline V gene encodes CDR1 SQVTM and CDR2 ANQGSEA. The V and J ends lost 2 bases and 4 bases respectively, with 3 bases between them. The CDR3: CSVESYNEQFF. For the CDR3, the DNA is TGCAGCGTTGAATCTTACAATGAGCAGTTCTTC.